One sample yielded the 26 T cell receptor beta chains listed below, sequenced in a study of cytomegalovirus exposure and HLA in healthy donors. PCR primers comprised 60 Vbeta and 13 Jbeta primers. The method was immunoSEQ multiplex PCR; TCRdb's version includes in-frame clones alone and lacks a portion of them. This sample yields fewer than 110,000 clones, of which around 74% are seen a single time; 12% to 15% belongs to the top ten. Sequenced material: PBMCs. The receptors shown here come from a woman aged 40 to 50 in good health and CMV-seropositive.

V is TRBV9 and J is TRBJ2-7; 8 nucleotides match TRBD2. CDR3 length equals 16 residues. V lost 3 bases to trimming and J lost 0 bases; unmatched junction nucleotides: 8. Germline CDR1 SGDLS, CDR2 YYNGEE. CDR3 nucleotides: TGTGCCAGCAGCGCCAAGCGGGGGCCTTTCTCCTACGAGCAGTACTTC. This gives the protein CASSAKRGPFSYEQYF. The variable domain in full, with the rest retrieved from reference TRBV9 and TRBJ2-7, is DSGVTQTPKHLITATGQRVTLRCSPRSGDLSVYWYQQSLDQGLQFLIQYYNGEERAKGNILERFSAQQFPDLHSELNLSSLELGDSALYFCASSAKRGPFSYEQYFGPGTRLTVT.

The rearrangement joins TRBV5-1 to TRBJ1-2, with 7 bases aligning to TRBD1. CDR3 length equals 15 residues. Germline assignment: CDR1 SGHRS and CDR2 YFSETQ. V lost 3 bases to trimming and J lost 2 bases; unmatched junction nucleotides: 7. The DNA for the CDR3 is TGCGCCAGCAGCTGGACCGGGACAGTAAACTATGGCTACACCTTC. Translation gives CASSWTGTVNYGYTF.

This chain uses TRBV6-4 with TRBJ1-6; D is possibly TRBD1 (5 bases). Trimming stripped 1 base from V and 0 bases from J, with 16 bases between. The CDR3 totals 19 residues. The germline V gene has CDR1 MRHNA and CDR2 SNTAGT. Here the CDR3 DNA reads TGTGCCAGCAGTGACTTCGAGGTAGGGGTAAGCTCCTATAATTCACCCCTCCACTTT. It codes for CASSDFEVGVSSYNSPLHF.

The CDR3 loop is CASSLSTSDSPLHF. CDR3 DNA: TGCGCCAGCAGCTTGTCGACATCGGATTCACCCCTCCACTTT. V usage is TRBV5-1 and J usage is TRBJ1-6; no clear D gene. Germline CDR1 SGHRS, CDR2 YFSETQ. Trimming removed 1 base from V and 8 bases from J, with 10 bases in between. CDR3 length equals 14 residues.

This clone was detected only a few times. The V and J genes are TRBV7-9 and TRBJ1-4, with D possibly matching TRBD1 (6 bases). This CDR3 is 15 amino acids long. Trimming shortened V by 5 bases and J by 7 bases, and 17 bases separated the two germline ends. Per the germline V gene, CDR1 is SEHNR and CDR2 is FQNEAQ (reference sequence). The CDR3 spells CASSAQGGGVEKLFF. Written as DNA, the CDR3 is TGTGCCAGCAGCGCACAGGGAGGGGGGGTTGAAAAACTGTTTTTT.

J is TRBJ1-1 and V is TRBV14; TRBD1 is a possible D gene (5 bases). The CDR3 consists of 14 residues. V was shortened by 5 bases and J by 4 bases, with 14 bases between the two germline ends. Germline V gene sequence: CDR1 SGHDN, CDR2 FVKESK. In DNA form, the CDR3 reads TGTGCCAGCAGCACAGGCTCTTGGGGCACTGAAGCTTTCTTT. This sequence encodes CASSTGSWGTEAFF.

The chain links TRBV4-2 to TRBJ2-1, with a weak D call TRBD2 (6 bases). CDR3 length equals 16 residues. Looked up from germline, CDR1 is LGHNA and CDR2 is YNFKEQ. Trimming left V 1 base short and J 0 bases short, with 10 bases between. The CDR3 is CASSQAHSGSYNEQFF. The CDR3 nucleotides are TGTGCCAGCAGCCAAGCCCATAGCGGCTCCTACAATGAGCAGTTCTTC.

The chain joins TRBV5-1 to TRBJ1-2, with 11 nucleotides matching TRBD1. After removal of 0 bases from V and 7 bases from J, the junction contained 5 bases not matched to a gene. CDR3 length: 15 residues. Germline assignment: CDR1 SGHRS and CDR2 YFSETQ. The CDR3 protein is CASSLEGQGVLGYTF. The CDR3, as DNA: TGCGCCAGCAGCTTGGAGGGACAGGGGGTACTTGGCTACACCTTC.

The chain has TRBV5-1 and TRBJ2-5, with D perhaps TRBD1 (6 bases). V lost 5 bases to trimming and J lost 3 bases, with 14 bases between them. The CDR3 consists of 14 residues. Germline CDR1 reads SGHRS; CDR2 reads YFSETQ. The CDR3 loop reads CASRPGTYKETQYF. The CDR3 DNA sequence: TGCGCCAGCAGGCCTGGGACATATAAAGAGACCCAGTACTTC.

This chain links TRBV6-5 with TRBJ1-6; possibly TRBD1 for D (5 bases). Germline CDR1 MNHEY, CDR2 SVGAGI. V was pared by 6 bases and J by 10 bases, with 16 bases between. CDR3 size: 14 residues. The CDR3 nucleotides read TGTGCCAGCAGCAACCAGATCGGGGGGTCACCCCTCCACTTT. Residues: CASSNQIGGSPLHF.

The chain links TRBV18 to TRBJ1-2, with D hard to call. Germline V gene data show CDR1 as KGHSH and CDR2 as LQKENI. The V end was cut by 3 bases, the J end by 7 bases, with 15 bases between. CDR3 length: 14 residues. CDR3 DNA: TGTGCCAGCTCACCTGACGGGTCACTGGGTGGCTACACCTTC. This sequence encodes CASSPDGSLGGYTF.

The chain carries TRBV15 and TRBJ2-7, with D possibly being TRBD1 (5 bases). Trimming removed 2 bases from V and 0 bases from J, with 11 bases in between. Germline CDR1 reads LNHNV; CDR2 reads YYDKDF (reference sequence). The CDR3 sequence is 15 residues long. Here the CDR3 DNA reads TGTGCCACCAGCAGACAGCAGGGCCTCTCCTACGAGCAGTACTTC. It specifies CATSRQQGLSYEQYF.

This clone was observed once. This rearrangement joins TRBV7-2 to TRBJ1-5; D is uncertain. Looked up from germline, CDR1 is SGHTA and CDR2 is FQGNSA. V lost 2 bases to trimming and J lost 1 base, with 9 bases between them. CDR3 length equals 15 residues. The CDR3 protein is CASSLSTESNQPQHF. Written as DNA, the CDR3 is TGTGCCAGCAGCTTATCAACAGAAAGCAATCAGCCCCAGCATTTT.

This clone was seen only a few times. CDR3 sequence: CATSVLTGTGANVLTF. The CDR3 nucleotides are TGTGCCACCAGCGTCCTGACAGGGACTGGGGCCAACGTCCTGACTTTC. The V call is TRBV15, the J call TRBJ2-6; TRBD1 matches 7 bases. This CDR3 spans 16 amino acids. J lost 2 bases, V lost 5 bases, and 6 bases had no gene match. From germline, CDR1 is LNHNV and CDR2 YYDKDF (reference sequence).

The chain joins TRBV6-7 to TRBJ2-3; maybe TRBD2 (6 bases). TRBV6-7 is an ORF; its function is uncertain. The CDR3 consists of 17 residues. V gave up 6 bases and J gave up 0 bases, with 19 bases separating them. CDR3 DNA sequence: TGTGCCAGCAGCCCACCCCGACTAGTTTTTAGCACAGATACGCAGTATTTT. Its translation is CASSPPRLVFSTDTQYF.

The gene calls are TRBV5-6 and TRBJ1-2; 10 nucleotides align to TRBD1. CDR3 length equals 14 residues. Germline-derived CDR1 and CDR2 are SGHDT and YYEEEE. V shed 4 bases and J 8 bases; nucleotides not matched to a gene: 8. The CDR3 sequence is CASSHDRGRGGYTF. The CDR3 DNA reads as TGTGCCAGCAGCCATGACAGGGGGCGCGGAGGCTACACCTTC. The complete variable domain, with remaining parts taken from reference TRBV5-6 and TRBJ1-2, reads DAGVTQSPTHLIKTRGQQVTLRCSPKSGHDTVSWYQQALGQGPQFIFQYYEEEERQRGNFPDRFSGHQFPNYSSELNVNALLLGDSALYLCASSHDRGRGGYTFGSGTRLTVV.

This chain connects TRBV7-8 to TRBJ1-2, with 7 bases that match TRBD1. The CDR3 is made up of 13 amino acids. Per the germline V gene, CDR1 is SGHVS and CDR2 is FQNEAQ. V was clipped by 5 bases and J by 4 bases; unmatched bases: 4. The DNA for the CDR3 is TGTGCCAGCAGCGGAAGGGACAGCTATGGCTACACCTTC. Amino acid sequence: CASSGRDSYGYTF. The full variable domain, with the rest looked up from reference TRBV7-8 and TRBJ1-2, is GAGVSQSPRYKVAKRGQDVALRCDPISGHVSLFWYQQALGQGPEFLTYFQNEAQLDKSGLPSDRFFAERPEGSVSTLKIQRTQQEDSAVYLCASSGRDSYGYTFGSGTRLTVV.

CDR3 DNA sequence: TGTGCCTTCCAAGGGGGGGCCGGGACCCAGTACTTC. Its protein is CAFQGGAGTQYF. The chain employs TRBV2 and TRBJ2-5, with TRBD2 as a possible D gene (7 bases). Germline-derived CDR1 and CDR2 are SNHLY and FYNNEI. CDR3 size: 12 residues. Trimming pared 11 bases from V and 7 bases from J, leaving 17 bases between.

This rearrangement joins TRBV4-2 to TRBJ1-1; maybe TRBD1 (5 bases). Looked up from germline, CDR1 is LGHNA and CDR2 is YNFKEQ. This CDR3 is built from 14 residues. V shed 3 bases and J shed 2 bases, with 10 bases lying between them. The CDR3 nucleotides read TGTGCCAGCAGCCAGAACAGGTTTAACACTGAAGCTTTCTTT. This translates into CASSQNRFNTEAFF.

This clone has only one observation. The V gene is TRBV5-1, the J gene TRBJ2-5; TRBD2 agrees at 9 bases. Germline CDR1 is SGHRS and CDR2 is YFSETQ. The CDR3 is made up of 16 amino acids. V shed 0 bases and J 2 bases; nucleotides not matched to a gene: 5. CDR3 loop: CASSLASGGTQETQYF. CDR3 bases: TGCGCCAGCAGCTTGGCGAGCGGGGGGACTCAAGAGACCCAGTACTTC.

The gene calls are TRBV7-2 and TRBJ1-3; D uncertain. The CDR3 sequence is 15 residues long. Per the germline V gene, CDR1 is SGHTA and CDR2 is FQGNSA. V was clipped by 4 bases and J by 0 bases, with 10 bases between them. The DNA of the CDR3 is TGTGCCAGCAGCTCCTACAGTAGCTCTGGAAACACCATATATTTT. It codes for CASSSYSSSGNTIYF. The whole variable domain, filled in from reference TRBV7-2 and TRBJ1-3, reads GAGVSQSPSNKVTEKGKDVELRCDPISGHTALYWYRQSLGQGLEFLIYFQGNSAPDKSGLPSDRFSAERTGGSVSTLTIQRTQQEDSAVYLCASSSYSSSGNTIYFGEGSWLTVV.

The J gene is TRBJ2-2, the V gene TRBV14; possibly TRBD1 for D (5 bases). Germline V gene sequence: CDR1 SGHDN, CDR2 FVKESK. This CDR3 spans 14 amino acids. Trimming stripped 4 bases from V and 1 base from J, with 7 bases between. The CDR3 sequence is CASSPRVNTGELFF. The CDR3 DNA follows: TGTGCCAGCAGCCCCAGGGTGAACACCGGGGAGCTGTTTTTT. Based on the CDR3 plus reference TRBV14 and TRBJ2-2, the full variable domain is EAGVTQFPSHSVIEKGQTVTLRCDPISGHDNLYWYRRVMGKEIKFLLHFVKESKQDESGMPNNRFLAERTGGTYSTLKVQPAELEDSGVYFCASSPRVNTGELFFGEGSRLTVL.

This clone was seen once. The chain has TRBV5-1 and TRBJ2-5; 13 positions agree with TRBD2. Germline CDR1 is SGHRS and CDR2 is YFSETQ. V was pared by 2 bases and J by 4 bases, with 5 bases of the junction left unmatched. The CDR3 is 16 amino acids. The DNA for the CDR3 is TGCGCCAGCAGCTTCGGGACTAGCGGGGAGAGAGAGACCCAGTACTTC. It codes for CASSFGTSGERETQYF.

The chain uses TRBV10-3 and TRBJ2-2; D call uncertain. CDR1 and CDR2 from the germline V gene are ENHRY and SYGVKD. There are 16 residues in the CDR3. The V end was cut by 2 bases, the J end by 0 bases, with 10 bases between. Here the CDR3 DNA reads TGTGCCATCAGTGAGGTCCTACCGACGAACACCGGGGAGCTGTTTTTT. Protein: CAISEVLPTNTGELFF.

The table lists this clone with a few counts. V is TRBV5-1 and J is TRBJ2-7; possibly TRBD1 for D (5 bases). CDR1 and CDR2 from the germline V gene are SGHRS and YFSETQ. Trimming removed 0 bases at V and 4 bases at J, with 8 bases between. The CDR3 runs to 13 residues. The DNA of the CDR3 is TGCGCCAGCAGCTTGGCCGGACAATACGAGCAGTACTTC. It encodes CASSLAGQYEQYF.

The chain employs TRBV4-1 and TRBJ2-5; D is unresolved. CDR1 is MGHRA and CDR2 is YSYEKL in the germline V gene. Trimming cost V 0 bases and J 6 bases, with 14 bases left between them. This CDR3 has 15 amino acids. CDR3 bases: TGCGCCAGCAGCCAAGAGGCACCTACGAGGCAGACCCAGTACTTC. Protein: CASSQEAPTRQTQYF.